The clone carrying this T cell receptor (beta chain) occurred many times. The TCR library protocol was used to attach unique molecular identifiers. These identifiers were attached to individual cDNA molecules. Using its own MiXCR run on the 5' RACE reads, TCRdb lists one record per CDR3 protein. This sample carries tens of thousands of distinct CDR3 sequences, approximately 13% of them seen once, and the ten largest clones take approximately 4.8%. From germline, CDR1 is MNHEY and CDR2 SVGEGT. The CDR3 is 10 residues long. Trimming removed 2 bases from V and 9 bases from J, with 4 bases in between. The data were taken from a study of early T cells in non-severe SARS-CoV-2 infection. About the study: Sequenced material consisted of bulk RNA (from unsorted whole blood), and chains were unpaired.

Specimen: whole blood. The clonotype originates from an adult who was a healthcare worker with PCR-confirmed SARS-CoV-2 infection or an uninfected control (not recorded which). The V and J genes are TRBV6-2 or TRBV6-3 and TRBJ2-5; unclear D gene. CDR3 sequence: CASSYPPQYF. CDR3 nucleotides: TGTGCCAGCAGTTACCCCCCCCAGTACTTC.